This T cell receptor (beta chain) stems from a study of cytotoxic CD8 clonotypes in ibrutinib-treated CLL. Study in general: On average, each sample had roughly 260,000 productive templates and more than 75,000 productive rearrangements. Study-level findings and limits: Among the clonotypes, public ones were uncommon and contracted or held stable on treatment. Baseline clonality exceeded age-matched healthy donors and tracked circulating CD8+ T-cell counts. Clonality grew at ibrutinib response; at progression, it decreased back toward baseline.

Measured with immunoSEQ multiplex PCR; TCRdb has only the in-frame clones, and not every one. The data contain 130,000 or so clones, over 60% of them singletons. As for this clone: Its target is unknown.

The CDR3 is 14 residues long. The germline V gene has CDR1 SGHNT and CDR2 YYREEE (reference sequence). J was trimmed by 3 bases and V by 4 bases; bases with no gene match: 7. Sequenced material: PBMCs, taken after 12 months of ibrutinib treatment. The clonotype was recovered from a human donor with chronic lymphocytic leukemia. The genes are TRBV5-4 and TRBJ2-7; 7 nucleotides agree with TRBD1. In DNA form, the CDR3 reads TGTGCCAGCAGCCCCGGGACAGTTCTCTACGAGCAGTACTTC. Amino acid sequence: CASSPGTVLYEQYF.